The 32 T cell receptor beta chains presented below share a single source sample, sequenced in a study of shared clonotypes between healthy human individuals. Using immunoSEQ multiplex PCR, the repertoire was profiled, and TCRdb retains in-frame clones only, with some absent. The table has about 560,000 clones, about 80% seen once. The sample consisted of PBMCs. The receptors were gathered from a woman in her 40s in good health. Some clones in this sample may be carry-over from other donors' samples.

A few counts support this clone. The chain uses TRBV7-6 and TRBJ1-3, with 7 bases identical to TRBD1. Germline CDR1 and CDR2: SGHVS and FNYEAQ. J lost 0 bases, V lost 5 bases, and 10 bases had no gene match. The CDR3 runs 17 residues. The CDR3 nucleotides are TGTGCCAGCAGCCCACAACCGGGACAGCACTCTGGAAACACCATATATTTT. Translation gives CASSPQPGQHSGNTIYF. Complete variable domain (other parts from reference TRBV7-6 and TRBJ1-3): GAGVSQSPRYKVTKRGQDVALRCDPISGHVSLYWYRQALGQGPEFLTYFNYEAQQDKSGLPNDRFSAERPEGSISTLTIQRTEQRDSAMYRCASSPQPGQHSGNTIYFGEGSWLTVV.

This clone was detected only a few times. The rearrangement links TRBV5-4 to TRBJ2-3, with D unclear. The CDR3 consists of 15 residues. V gave up 1 base and J gave up 2 bases, with 11 bases separating them. The V gene's germline CDR1 is SGHNT and CDR2 YYREEE (reference sequence). CDR3 residues: CASSLYRDPTDTQYF. CDR3 DNA sequence: TGTGCCAGCAGCTTGTATAGGGATCCCACAGATACGCAGTATTTT.

The genes are TRBV2 and TRBJ1-1; D unresolved. CDR3 size: 15 residues. Trimming took off 6 bases at V and 0 bases at J, with 14 bases between the two ends. The germline CDR1 and CDR2 sequences are SNHLY and FYNNEI. CDR3 in DNA: TGTGCCAGCAGCCGACCCAGCGCGATGAACACTGAAGCTTTCTTT. Protein product: CASSRPSAMNTEAFF. The full variable domain, its missing parts supplied by reference TRBV2 and TRBJ1-1, is EPEVTQTPSHQVTQMGQEVILRCVPISNHLYFYWYRQILGQKVEFLVSFYNNEISEKSEIFDDQFSVERPDGSNFTLKIRSTKLEDSAMYFCASSRPSAMNTEAFFGQGTRLTVV.

Comment on this clone: Within the sample, other DNA sequences also encode this same CDR3. The chain employs TRBV18 and TRBJ1-5; D remains unclear. Germline V gives CDR1 KGHSH, CDR2 LQKENI. Trimming left V 4 bases short and J 4 bases short, with 8 bases between. This CDR3 region has 13 residues. DNA for the CDR3: TGTGCCAGCTCACTGGGGTCGAATCAGCCCCAGCATTTT. Translating it yields CASSLGSNQPQHF.

The J gene is TRBJ2-5, the V gene TRBV5-1; 8 bases agree with TRBD2. With V trimmed by 0 bases and J by 1 base, 5 bases remained unmatched. The CDR3 length is 16 residues. Germline V gives CDR1 SGHRS, CDR2 YFSETQ. The DNA for the CDR3 is TGCGCCAGCAGCTTGGGACTAGCGACAGTCCAAGAGACCCAGTACTTC. Its protein product is CASSLGLATVQETQYF.

CDR3 coding DNA: TGTGCCAGCAGCGTAGGTGCGGGTCTGAACACCGGGGAGCTGTTTTTT. Translating gives CASSVGAGLNTGELFF. The genes are TRBV9 and TRBJ2-2; a weak D match, TRBD2 (5 bases). The CDR3 runs to 16 residues. The germline CDR1 and CDR2 sequences are SGDLS and YYNGEE. Trimming cost V 0 bases and J 1 base, with 10 bases left between them. The entire variable domain, with the rest obtained from reference TRBV9 and TRBJ2-2, is as follows: DSGVTQTPKHLITATGQRVTLRCSPRSGDLSVYWYQQSLDQGLQFLIQYYNGEERAKGNILERFSAQQFPDLHSELNLSSLELGDSALYFCASSVGAGLNTGELFFGEGSRLTVL.

This clone was picked up a small number of times. This sequence joins TRBV19 and TRBJ2-6; D unresolved. CDR3 length equals 15 residues. Germline V gene sequence: CDR1 LNHDA, CDR2 SQIVND (reference sequence). V was trimmed by 5 bases and J by 0 bases, leaving 8 bases between them. CDR3 loop: CASSHPGSGANVLTF. CDR3 nucleotides: TGTGCCAGTAGTCATCCGGGCTCTGGGGCCAACGTCCTGACTTTC.

This chain uses TRBV29-1 with TRBJ1-1; 7 bases fit TRBD1. After removal of 7 bases from V and 4 bases from J, the junction contained 9 bases not matched to a gene. Germline V gene sequence: CDR1 SQVTM, CDR2 ANQGSEA. The CDR3 runs to 13 residues. The CDR3 sequence is CSAETGRFTEAFF. CDR3 sequence (DNA): TGCAGCGCCGAGACAGGGAGGTTCACTGAAGCTTTCTTT.

The V call is TRBV27, the J call TRBJ2-4; D may be TRBD1 (6 bases). V lost 2 bases and J 4 bases, leaving 21 bases between the germline ends. Germline CDR1 reads MNHEY; CDR2 reads SMNVEV (reference sequence). This CDR3 contains 18 residues. The CDR3 DNA reads TGTGCCAGCAGTTTAGATGGGGTCGGACAGACCCCGAAAAACATTCAGTACTTC. It encodes CASSLDGVGQTPKNIQYF.

The chain uses TRBV29-1 and TRBJ2-7, with D possibly called TRBD1 or TRBD2 (6 bases each). The CDR3 extends over 11 amino acids. V lost 2 bases to trimming and J lost 13 bases, with 15 bases between them. CDR1 is SQVTM, CDR2 ANQGSEA, per germline. CDR3 loop: CSVEKGGGLYF. CDR3 DNA: TGCAGCGTTGAAAAGGGTGGGGGGCTTTACTTC.

This clone came up once. The chain combines TRBV30 with TRBJ2-7; unclear D gene. The CDR3 has 13 residues. V lost 3 bases and J 3 bases, leaving 12 bases between the germline ends. Germline V gene data show CDR1 as GTSNPN and CDR2 as SVGIG (reference sequence). CDR3 in DNA: TGTGCCTGGAGCGGCCTCGGGTACTACGAGCAGTACTTC. It translates to CAWSGLGYYEQYF.

The chain carries TRBV27 and TRBJ1-4; TRBD1 might be the D (5 bases). CDR1 is MNHEY and CDR2 is SMNVEV in the germline V gene (reference sequence). The CDR3 sequence is 15 residues long. The V and J ends lost 2 bases and 8 bases respectively, with 15 bases between them. The CDR3 here is CASSLRAGWEEKLFF. Written as DNA, the CDR3 is TGTGCCAGCAGTTTAAGGGCAGGGTGGGAGGAAAAACTGTTTTTT.

The chain combines TRBV6-5 with TRBJ2-7, with 10 bases lining up with TRBD2. V shed 0 bases and J 2 bases; nucleotides not matched to a gene: 1. The germline V gene has CDR1 MNHEY and CDR2 SVGAGI. The CDR3 extends over 15 amino acids. The DNA for the CDR3 is TGTGCCAGCAGTTACTCCCTAGCGGGAGCCTACGAGCAGTACTTC. Translating it yields CASSYSLAGAYEQYF.

The V gene is TRBV5-6, the J gene TRBJ2-7; D is possibly TRBD1 (5 bases). Trimming left V 3 bases short and J 1 base short, with 14 bases between. Germline lookup yields CDR1 SGHDT and CDR2 YYEEEE. The CDR3 runs 15 residues. The DNA of the CDR3 is TGTGCCAGCAGCTCGACGCAGGGTTGGTCCTACGAGCAGTACTTC. This encodes CASSSTQGWSYEQYF.

Only a few counts were recorded for this clone. A far larger clone is one base from this, pointing to a likely read error. Other DNA sequences within the sample encode an identical CDR3. The chain recombines TRBV28 with TRBJ2-1; no firm D call. There are 14 residues in the CDR3. The germline CDR1 and CDR2 sequences are MDHEN and SYDVKM. The CDR3 DNA sequence: TGTGCCAGCAGGTCGAGGAGCTCCTACAGTGAGCAGTTCTTC. Its protein is CASRSRSSYSEQFF.

A word on this clone: The sample carries other DNA sequences with the same CDR3. V and J are TRBV28 and TRBJ2-7; no clear D gene. Germline-derived CDR1 and CDR2 are MDHEN and SYDVKM. The CDR3 loop spans 15 amino acids. V shed 4 bases and J shed 1 base, with 14 bases lying between them. CDR3 in amino acids: CASSSGGGGSYEQYF. CDR3 DNA sequence: TGTGCCAGCAGTTCTGGCGGCGGTGGGTCCTACGAGCAGTACTTC. The full variable domain, its missing parts supplied by reference TRBV28 and TRBJ2-7, is DVKVTQSSRYLVKRTGEKVFLECVQDMDHENMFWYRQDPGLGLRLIYFSYDVKMKEKGDIPEGYSVSREKKERFSLILESASTNQTSMYLCASSSGGGGSYEQYFGPGTRLTVT.

V and J are TRBV27 and TRBJ1-1; D unclear. Germline V lookup: CDR1 MNHEY, CDR2 SMNVEV (reference sequence). The CDR3 consists of 12 residues. Trimming took off 4 bases at V and 8 bases at J, with 11 bases between the two ends. The CDR3 region has the DNA TGTGCCAGCAGTTCTCATCCGGGAGAAGCTTTCTTT. Translating gives CASSSHPGEAFF.

This clone was picked up one time. This chain connects TRBV5-1 to TRBJ2-7; TRBD2 aligns across 10 bases. The CDR3 runs 14 residues. Germline trimming cut 1 base from V and 8 bases from J; bases unmatched to any gene: 6. The germline V gene encodes CDR1 SGHRS and CDR2 YFSETQ. The CDR3 loop reads CASSLILAGDQQYF. As DNA, the CDR3 is TGCGCCAGCAGCTTGATTCTAGCGGGGGACCAGCAGTACTTC.

This clone occurred once. J is TRBJ2-7 and V is TRBV30, with D perhaps TRBD1 or TRBD2 (5 bases each). The length of the CDR3 is 17 residues. Germline CDR1 is GTSNPN and CDR2 is SVGIG (reference sequence). Trimming stripped 2 bases from V and 0 bases from J, with 20 bases between. CDR3 residues: CAWSPFSPGPRSYEQYF. CDR3 nucleotides: TGTGCCTGGAGTCCCTTTTCCCCGGGACCCCGCTCCTACGAGCAGTACTTC.

This clone was counted a few times. V gene TRBV28 combines with J gene TRBJ2-3; possibly TRBD1 or TRBD2 for D (6 bases each). There are 15 residues in the CDR3. The germline gives CDR1 MDHEN, CDR2 SYDVKM. Trimming took 3 bases from V and 0 from J, leaving 10 bases between them. This CDR3 is CASSFGGSSTDTQYF. The CDR3 DNA follows: TGTGCCAGCAGTTTCGGGGGCTCGAGCACAGATACGCAGTATTTT. The full variable domain, completed using reference TRBV28 and TRBJ2-3, is DVKVTQSSRYLVKRTGEKVFLECVQDMDHENMFWYRQDPGLGLRLIYFSYDVKMKEKGDIPEGYSVSREKKERFSLILESASTNQTSMYLCASSFGGSSTDTQYFGPGTRLTVL.

Turning to this clone: Other DNA sequences in this specimen translate into the identical CDR3. J is TRBJ1-5 and V is TRBV5-4, with D unclear. Germline loops: CDR1 SGHNT, CDR2 YYREEE (reference sequence). Trimming took 4 bases from V and 5 from J, leaving 10 bases between them. This CDR3 region has 13 residues. The CDR3 DNA follows: TGTGCCAGCAGCCTCGGCTGGGATCAGCCCCAGCATTTT. Translated, it gives CASSLGWDQPQHF.

The gene calls are TRBV11-2 and TRBJ2-7; the match to TRBD1 covers 9 bases. The junction had 11 bases not matched to a gene; V was cut back by 6 bases and J by 2 bases. Germline values: CDR1 SGHAT, CDR2 FQNNGV. There are 16 residues in the CDR3. The CDR3 DNA sequence: TGTGCCAGCAGAAAATCAGACAGGGGGAGGGCCTACGAGCAGTACTTC. It codes for CASRKSDRGRAYEQYF.

This sequence joins TRBV19 and TRBJ2-3, with 12 bases identical to TRBD1. Germline V gene sequence: CDR1 LNHDA, CDR2 SQIVND (reference sequence). Trimming removed 5 bases from V and 0 bases from J; junction bases left unmatched: 18. CDR3 size: 21 residues. DNA of the CDR3: TGTGCCAGTAGTGGGGGACAGGGGGCTTCTAGCGGAACTCCTAGCACAGATACGCAGTATTTT. Its translation: CASSGGQGASSGTPSTDTQYF. Combining the CDR3 with reference TRBV19 and TRBJ2-3 gives the whole variable domain DGGITQSPKYLFRKEGQNVTLSCEQNLNHDAMYWYRQDPGQGLRLIYYSQIVNDFQKGDIAEGYSVSREKKESFPLTVTSAQKNPTAFYLCASSGGQGASSGTPSTDTQYFGPGTRLTVL.

The rearrangement uses TRBV5-6 and TRBJ1-2; TRBD1 matches 7 bases. Germline trimming cut 4 bases from V and 4 bases from J; bases unmatched to any gene: 7. The CDR3 totals 14 residues. Germline CDR1 SGHDT, CDR2 YYEEEE. DNA for the CDR3: TGTGCCAGCAGCGACTCCGGGACAGCCTATGGCTACACCTTC. This codes for CASSDSGTAYGYTF.

V is TRBV15 and J is TRBJ2-5; D ambiguous. The J call is doubtful: the DNA matches TRBJ2-7 better. Germline loops: CDR1 LNHNV, CDR2 YYDKDF (reference sequence). The CDR3 consists of 13 residues. The CDR3 protein is CATSRDARYEQYF. As DNA, the CDR3 is TGTGCCACCAGCAGAGATGCCCGATACGAGCAGTACTTC.

The J gene is TRBJ1-1, the V gene TRBV5-1, with TRBD1 as a possible D gene (5 bases). CDR1 is SGHRS, CDR2 YFSETQ, per germline. The CDR3 is 13 amino acids. V lost 7 bases to trimming and J lost 4 bases, with 14 bases between them. This chain's CDR3 is CASLQGVGTEAFF. CDR3 DNA: TGCGCCAGCCTCCAGGGAGTTGGCACTGAAGCTTTCTTT.

This clone was counted a few times. This chain uses TRBV19 with TRBJ2-3, with 10 bases that match TRBD1. The CDR3 extends over 16 amino acids. Germline V lookup: CDR1 LNHDA, CDR2 SQIVND (reference sequence). V lost 5 bases, J lost 9 bases, and 14 bases stayed unmatched. CDR3 sequence reads: CASSYGTGALWVTQYF. CDR3 DNA sequence: TGTGCCAGTAGTTACGGGACAGGGGCGTTGTGGGTGACGCAGTATTTT.

The chain couples TRBV19 to TRBJ2-7, with 8 bases lining up with TRBD1. Germline CDR1 reads LNHDA; CDR2 reads SQIVND (reference sequence). The CDR3 sequence is 15 residues long. V was clipped by 5 bases and J by 3 bases; unmatched bases: 9. The CDR3 bases are TGTGCCAGTAGTGCCTCCTCACAGGGGGTCTACGAGCAGTACTTC. Translating gives CASSASSQGVYEQYF.

The chain couples TRBV20-1 to TRBJ2-5; D is unresolved. V was pared by 3 bases and J by 2 bases, with 4 bases between. The CDR3 sequence is 11 residues long. Germline CDR1 reads DFQATT; CDR2 reads SNEGSKA (reference sequence). The chain's CDR3 is CSASHQETQYF. CDR3 nucleotides: TGCAGTGCTAGCCATCAAGAGACCCAGTACTTC.

This chain links TRBV28 with TRBJ2-2; D unclear. V was cut by 6 bases and J by 5 bases, with 7 bases left in between. The CDR3 covers 12 residues. Germline V CDR1 and CDR2: MDHEN, SYDVKM. CDR3 loop: CASSWATGELFF. The CDR3 DNA follows: TGTGCCAGCAGCTGGGCTACCGGGGAGCTGTTTTTT. The variable domain in full, with the rest retrieved from reference TRBV28 and TRBJ2-2, is DVKVTQSSRYLVKRTGEKVFLECVQDMDHENMFWYRQDPGLGLRLIYFSYDVKMKEKGDIPEGYSVSREKKERFSLILESASTNQTSMYLCASSWATGELFFGEGSRLTVL.

The chain links TRBV27 to TRBJ1-3; D remains ambiguous. This CDR3 has 14 residues. Germline CDR1 MNHEY, CDR2 SMNVEV (reference sequence). Trimming removed 1 base at V and 0 bases at J, with 4 bases between. The CDR3 DNA reads TGTGCCAGCAGTTTATTCGGCTCTGGAAACACCATATATTTT. It is translated as CASSLFGSGNTIYF.

The chain is built from TRBV5-4 and TRBJ1-1; perhaps TRBD1 as D (5 bases). This CDR3 contains 14 residues. Germline V CDR1 and CDR2: SGHNT, YYREEE (reference sequence). V lost 5 bases, J lost 1 base, and 12 bases lay in between. Written as DNA, the CDR3 is TGTGCCAGCAGGCCAGGGAGCGCGAACACTGAAGCTTTCTTT. This codes for CASRPGSANTEAFF. Based on the CDR3 plus reference TRBV5-4 and TRBJ1-1, the full variable domain is ETGVTQSPTHLIKTRGQQVTLRCSSQSGHNTVSWYQQALGQGPQFIFQYYREEENGRGNFPPRFSGLQFPNYSSELNVNALELDDSALYLCASRPGSANTEAFFGQGTRLTVV.